These T cell receptor beta chains were read from a single sample in a study of blood T cell repertoires in COVID-19. The data were produced by immunoSEQ multiplex PCR, yet TCRdb's version contains in-frame clones alone and is incomplete. The sample has under 250,000 clones, around four fifths seen once. What was sequenced was peripheral blood. The origin of the receptors is a man in his forties with acute or convalescent COVID-19. The CDR3 runs from the conserved cysteine through the conserved F or W. The D gene is left open where the match is weak. Clone size appears in some rows only: once, few, many, or a class for an expanded clone.

d_gene	abundance	v_gene	j_gene	len	CDR3aa	CDR3nt
TRBD2	once	TRBV6-1	TRBJ2-5	17	CASSDQFGLAGQETQYF	TGTGCCAGCAGTGATCAGTTTGGACTAGCGGGACAAGAGACCCAGTACTTC
.	.	TRBV10-3	TRBJ2-1	13	CAITRERANEQFF	TGTGCCATCACGAGAGAGAGGGCCAATGAGCAGTTCTTC
.	.	TRBV27	TRBJ2-1	11	CASRGHFEQFF	TGTGCCAGCAGGGGACATTTTGAGCAGTTCTTC
.	.	TRBV6-5	TRBJ1-1	14	CATHPREPRAIAFF	TGTGCCACCCATCCGAGGGAACCACGCGCAATAGCTTTCTTT
TRBD1	.	TRBV18	TRBJ1-1	12	CASSQGQAEAFF	TGTGCCAGCTCACAGGGACAGGCTGAAGCTTTCTTT
.	.	TRBV7-2	TRBJ2-5	13	CASSPTMGETQYF	TGTGCCAGCAGCCCGACTATGGGAGAGACCCAGTACTTC
.	few	TRBV10-1	TRBJ1-2	12	CASGQSNYGYTF	TGCGCCAGCGGACAGAGCAACTATGGCTACACCTTC
.	.	TRBV19	TRBJ1-3	14	CASSADRSGNTIYF	TGTGCCAGTAGTGCCGACAGATCTGGAAACACCATATATTTT
TRBD2	.	TRBV5-6	TRBJ2-3	15	CASSLWREGQDTQYF	TGTGCCAGCAGCTTGTGGCGGGAGGGCCAAGATACGCAGTATTTT
TRBD2	few	TRBV7-2	TRBJ2-5	16	CASSLTSGRAQETQYF	TGTGCCAGCAGCCTAACTAGCGGGAGGGCCCAAGAGACCCAGTACTTC
.	.	TRBV7-2	TRBJ1-6	14	CASSLAGGRSPLHF	TGTGCCAGCAGCTTAGCGGGCGGGCGGTCACCCCTCCACTTT
.	once	TRBV7-2	TRBJ1-2	16	CASSSYRTTEDYGYTF	TGTGCCAGCAGCAGCTACAGGACGACTGAGGACTATGGCTACACCTTC
.	.	TRBV19	TRBJ1-2	13	CASSIELPGGYTF	TGTGCCAGTAGTATAGAATTACCGGGAGGCTACACCTTC
TRBD2	.	TRBV14	TRBJ2-7	14	CASSPGTSTAEQYF	TGTGCCAGCAGCCCCGGGACTAGTACCGCCGAGCAGTACTTC
.	.	TRBV14	TRBJ2-3	12	CASSQGADTQYF	TGTGCCAGCAGCCAAGGAGCCGATACGCAGTATTTT
TRBD1	.	TRBV6-5	TRBJ1-5	13	CASTGTALGPQHF	TGTGCCAGCACGGGGACAGCTCTTGGGCCCCAGCATTTT
.	.	TRBV5-7	TRBJ1-2	14	CASRSTGTHDGYTF	TGTGCCAGCAGGTCAACGGGAACGCATGATGGCTACACCTTC
.	.	TRBV11-2	TRBJ2-5	15	CASSPPGSSGETQYF	TGTGCCAGCAGCCCCCCGGGGAGTAGTGGAGAGACCCAGTACTTC
.	once	TRBV11-2	TRBJ2-7	14	CASSYFTGSYEQYF	TGTGCCAGCAGCTATTTTACGGGAAGCTACGAGCAGTACTTC
.	.	TRBV6-5	TRBJ1-2	10	CASRHVVNTF	TGTGCCAGCAGGCACGTAGTCAACACCTTC
.	.	TRBV4-3	TRBJ1-1	14	CASSHPPGNTEAFF	TGCGCCAGCAGCCACCCACCAGGGAACACTGAAGCTTTCTTT
.	.	TRBV28	TRBJ1-2	15	CASSSTEGRSYGYTF	TGTGCCAGCAGTTCCACCGAAGGGAGGTCCTATGGCTACACCTTC